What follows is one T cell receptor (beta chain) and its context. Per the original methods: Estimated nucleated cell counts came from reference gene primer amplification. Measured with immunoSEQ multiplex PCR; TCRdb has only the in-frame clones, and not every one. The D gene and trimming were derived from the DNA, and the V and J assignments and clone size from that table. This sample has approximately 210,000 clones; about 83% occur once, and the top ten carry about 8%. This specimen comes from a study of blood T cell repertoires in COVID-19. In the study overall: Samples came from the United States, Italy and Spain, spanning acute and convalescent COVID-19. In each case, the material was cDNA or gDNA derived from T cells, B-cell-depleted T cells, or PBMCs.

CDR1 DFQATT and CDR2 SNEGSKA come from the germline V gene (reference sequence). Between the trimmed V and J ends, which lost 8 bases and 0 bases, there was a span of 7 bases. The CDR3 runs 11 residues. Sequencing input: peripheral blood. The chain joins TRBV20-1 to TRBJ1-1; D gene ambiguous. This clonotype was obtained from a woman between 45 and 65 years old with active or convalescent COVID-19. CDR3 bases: TGCAGTTCCGGGGTGAACACTGAAGCTTTCTTT. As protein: CSSGVNTEAFF.